This TCR beta chain appears in the sequencing data of a study of T-cell reconstitution after alpha-beta-depleted transplantation in children. Germline lookup yields CDR1 ENHRY and CDR2 SYGVKD. The CDR3 consists of 17 residues. Trimming took 7 bases from V and 4 from J, leaving 22 bases between them. Preparation of the TCRbeta library was carried out with unique molecular identifiers. TCRdb fed the PCR reads into MiXCR, producing one record per CDR3 protein. This table holds hundreds of thousands of distinct CDR3 sequences, over 10% found once. This sample comprised PBMCs, mostly from graft donor cells, obtained 360 days after TCRalphabeta/CD19-depleted stem cell transplant. The TCR originated in a male patient younger than 18 who had a stem cell transplant for acute myeloid leukemia, so the T cells may come from the graft donor. The gene calls are TRBV10-3 and TRBJ2-2, with D hard to call. The CDR3, as DNA: TGTGCCATCACCCCTGCCGGACCGTCAAGGTCCACCGGGGAGCTGTTTTTT. This codes for CAITPAGPSRSTGELFF.